This T cell receptor (beta chain) is from a study of control samples from healthy donors and cancer patients. With 0 bases clipped from V and 9 bases from J, the junction kept 13 bases outside the gene matches. The CDR3 contains 17 residues. The germline V gene has CDR1 KGHSH and CDR2 LQKENI. TCRdb's copy holds only in-frame clones and misses some; the assay was immunoSEQ multiplex PCR. The table shows roughly 170,000 clones, with just over 90% occurring only once. The chain joins TRBV18 to TRBJ2-1, with 8 bases lining up with TRBD1. This sequence was found in a woman aged 55-70 years in good health. The sample taken for sequencing was blood. CDR3: CASSPPMLGQGWGEQFF. The CDR3 bases are TGTGCCAGCTCACCACCTATGCTCGGACAGGGCTGGGGTGAGCAGTTCTTC. The full variable domain, with the rest looked up from reference TRBV18 and TRBJ2-1, is NAGVMQNPRHLVRRRGQEARLRCSPMKGHSHVYWYRQLPEEGLKFMVYLQKENIIDESGMPKERFSAEFPKEGPSILRIQQVVRGDSAAYFCASSPPMLGQGWGEQFFGPGTRLTVL.